A selection of T cell receptor beta chains follows, all from one sample in a study of Ad26.COV2.S vaccination and SARS-CoV-2 variants. Profiled with immunoSEQ multiplex PCR; TCRdb holds only in-frame clones, not every one. The sample holds approximately 150,000 clones, about nine tenths seen once. Sequencing was performed on peripheral blood, taken after recovery from COVID-19. These TCRs come from a human donor who had recovered from COVID-19. CDR3s include the opening cysteine and the closing phenylalanine or tryptophan. The order of the fields is CDR3 length, V gene, J gene, CDR3 protein.

>15|TRBV28|TRBJ1-6
CASTGGRGRDSPLHF
>18|TRBV7-2|TRBJ2-2
CASSLFPSGQALAGELFF
>17|TRBV18|TRBJ1-2
CASSPAGQGVGSYGYTF
>17|TRBV7-2|TRBJ2-5
CASSLVVISPSKETQYF
>13|TRBV4-1|TRBJ1-1
CASSPTGNTEAFF
>16|TRBV28|TRBJ2-1
CASRRISGGRYNEQFF
>17|TRBV5-5|TRBJ1-6
CASTRGTGGSYNSPLHF
>13|TRBV28|TRBJ2-5
CASNLRVRETQYF
>15|TRBV6-5|TRBJ1-2
CASSKRSGGWDGYTF
>11|TRBV12-3/TRBV12-4|TRBJ2-5
CASSKQETQYF
>11|TRBV11-2|TRBJ2-2
CASRFSGELFF
>14|TRBV6-6|TRBJ1-2
CASSWGTGGYGYTF
>14|TRBV19|TRBJ1-1
CASSIGGAKTEAFF
>15|TRBV6-1|TRBJ1-1
CASSEFGAANTEAFF
>13|TRBV27|TRBJ1-2
CASRPRGNYGYTF
>20|TRBV9|TRBJ2-6
CASSVWASGGGNSGANVLTF
>14|TRBV9|TRBJ2-3
CASRSGASTDTQYF
>14|TRBV5-4|TRBJ1-4
CASSATGGREKLFF
>13|TRBV5-6|TRBJ1-1
CASGLGGNTEAFF
>15|TRBV5-1|TRBJ2-2
CASSLTGANTGELFF
>15|TRBV15|TRBJ1-3
CATSRDVGSGNTIYF
>18|TRBV24-1|TRBJ2-5
CATSAHSGLAGNQETQYF
>13|TRBV15|TRBJ2-3
CATQDRTTDTQYF
>11|TRBV20-1|TRBJ1-5
CSASEGLPQHF
>12|TRBV6-7|TRBJ1-2
CASPLVRAGYTF
>13|TRBV6-2/TRBV6-3|TRBJ1-1
CASSSGGATEAFF
>16|TRBV28|TRBJ1-6
CASSLWSRRTNSPLHF
>13|TRBV24-1|TRBJ2-1
CATSDYMVHEQFF
>15|TRBV19|TRBJ2-2
CASSTDKTVPRELFF
>13|TRBV19|TRBJ1-2
CASSNRDTYGYTF
>14|TRBV5-1|TRBJ2-7
CASSLSVGAYEQYF
>14|TRBV29-1|TRBJ2-7
CSVARPGDSSEQYF
>15|TRBV6-2/TRBV6-3|TRBJ1-2
CASSYRTGGSYGYTF
>11|TRBV6-5|TRBJ1-1
CASSYSGEAFF